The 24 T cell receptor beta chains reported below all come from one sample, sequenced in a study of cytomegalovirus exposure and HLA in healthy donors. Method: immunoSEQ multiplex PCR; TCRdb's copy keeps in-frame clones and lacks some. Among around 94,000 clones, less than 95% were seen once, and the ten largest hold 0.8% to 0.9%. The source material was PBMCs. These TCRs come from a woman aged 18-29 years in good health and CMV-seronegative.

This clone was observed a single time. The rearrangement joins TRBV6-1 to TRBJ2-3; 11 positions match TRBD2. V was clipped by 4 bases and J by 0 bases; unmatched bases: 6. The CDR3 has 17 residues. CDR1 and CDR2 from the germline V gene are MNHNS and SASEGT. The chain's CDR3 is CASSVLAGGTSTDTQYF. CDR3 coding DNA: TGTGCCAGCAGTGTATTAGCGGGGGGGACTAGCACAGATACGCAGTATTTT.

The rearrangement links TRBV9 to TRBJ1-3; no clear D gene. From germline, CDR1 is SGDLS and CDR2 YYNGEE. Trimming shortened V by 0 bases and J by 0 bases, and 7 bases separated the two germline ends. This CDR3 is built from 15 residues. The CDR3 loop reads CASSVGSSSGNTIYF. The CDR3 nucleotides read TGTGCCAGCAGCGTAGGGTCGAGCTCTGGAAACACCATATATTTT.

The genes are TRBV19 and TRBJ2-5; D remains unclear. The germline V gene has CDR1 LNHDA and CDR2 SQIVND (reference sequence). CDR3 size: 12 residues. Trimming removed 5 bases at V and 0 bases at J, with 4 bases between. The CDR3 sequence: CASSYYQETQYF. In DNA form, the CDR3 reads TGTGCCAGTAGTTATTACCAAGAGACCCAGTACTTC.

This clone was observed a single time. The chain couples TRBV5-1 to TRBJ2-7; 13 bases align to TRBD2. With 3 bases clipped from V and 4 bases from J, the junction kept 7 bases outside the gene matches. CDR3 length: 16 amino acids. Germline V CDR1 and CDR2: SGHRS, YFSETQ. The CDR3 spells CASSSGLAGALYEQYF. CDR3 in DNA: TGCGCCAGCAGCTCCGGACTAGCGGGGGCCTTGTACGAGCAGTACTTC. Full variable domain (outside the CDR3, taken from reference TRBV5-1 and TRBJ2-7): KAGVTQTPRYLIKTRGQQVTLSCSPISGHRSVSWYQQTPGQGLQFLFEYFSETQRNKGNFPGRFSGRQFSNSRSEMNVSTLELGDSALYLCASSSGLAGALYEQYFGPGTRLTVT.

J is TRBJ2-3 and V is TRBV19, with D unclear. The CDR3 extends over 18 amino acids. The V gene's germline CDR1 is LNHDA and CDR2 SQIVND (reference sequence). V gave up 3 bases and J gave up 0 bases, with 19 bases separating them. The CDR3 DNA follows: TGTGCCAGTAGTATTACTAATCAGCAAACTTCTAGCACAGATACGCAGTATTTT. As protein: CASSITNQQTSSTDTQYF.

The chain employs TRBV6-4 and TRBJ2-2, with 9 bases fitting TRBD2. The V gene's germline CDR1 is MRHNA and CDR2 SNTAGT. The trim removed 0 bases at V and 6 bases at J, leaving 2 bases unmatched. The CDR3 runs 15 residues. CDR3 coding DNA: TGTGCCAGCAGTGACTCGATAGCGGGAGCCGGGGAGCTGTTTTTT. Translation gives CASSDSIAGAGELFF.

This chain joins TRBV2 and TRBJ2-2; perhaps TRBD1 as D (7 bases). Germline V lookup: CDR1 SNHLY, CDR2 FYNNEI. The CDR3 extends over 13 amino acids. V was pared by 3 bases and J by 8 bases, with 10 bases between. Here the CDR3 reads CASSEEGAGELFF. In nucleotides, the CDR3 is TGTGCCAGCAGTGAGGAGGGGGCAGGGGAGCTGTTTTTT.

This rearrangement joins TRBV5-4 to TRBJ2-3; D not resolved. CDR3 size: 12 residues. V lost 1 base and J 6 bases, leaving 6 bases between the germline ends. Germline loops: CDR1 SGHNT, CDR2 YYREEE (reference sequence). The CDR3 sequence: CASSLISDTQYF. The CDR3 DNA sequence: TGTGCCAGCAGCTTGATATCCGATACGCAGTATTTT.

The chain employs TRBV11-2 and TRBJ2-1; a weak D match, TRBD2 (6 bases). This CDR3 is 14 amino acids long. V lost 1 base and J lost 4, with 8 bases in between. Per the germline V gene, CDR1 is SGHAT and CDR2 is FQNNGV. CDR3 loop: CASSLALAYNEQFF. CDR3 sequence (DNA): TGTGCCAGCAGCTTAGCTCTAGCGTACAATGAGCAGTTCTTC.

This CDR3 is CASSRPPGPAGNEQFF. CDR3 coding DNA: TGTGCCAGCAGTCGACCTCCGGGTCCCGCGGGCAATGAGCAGTTCTTC. This rearrangement joins TRBV7-3 to TRBJ2-1; a weak D match, TRBD2 (5 bases). V lost 6 bases to trimming and J lost 6 bases, with 21 bases between them. There are 16 residues in the CDR3. The germline gives CDR1 SGHTA, CDR2 FQGTGA.

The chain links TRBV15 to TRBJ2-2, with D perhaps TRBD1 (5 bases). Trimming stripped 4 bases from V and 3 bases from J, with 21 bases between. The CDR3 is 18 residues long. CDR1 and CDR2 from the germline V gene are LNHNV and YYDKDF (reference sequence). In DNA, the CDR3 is TGTGCCACCAGCACAACTCGATACACAGGAAAAGACACCGGGGAGCTGTTTTTT. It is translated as CATSTTRYTGKDTGELFF.

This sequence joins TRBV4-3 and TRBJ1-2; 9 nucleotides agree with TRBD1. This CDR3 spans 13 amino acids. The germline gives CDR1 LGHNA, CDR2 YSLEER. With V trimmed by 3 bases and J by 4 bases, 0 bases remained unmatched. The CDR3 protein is CASSQTGGYGYTF. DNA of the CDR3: TGCGCCAGCAGCCAGACAGGGGGCTATGGCTACACCTTC.

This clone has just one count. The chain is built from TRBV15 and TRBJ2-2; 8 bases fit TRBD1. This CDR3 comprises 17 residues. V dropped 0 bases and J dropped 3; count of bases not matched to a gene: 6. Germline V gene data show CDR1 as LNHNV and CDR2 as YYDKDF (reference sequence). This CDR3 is CATSRDAGQVDTGELFF. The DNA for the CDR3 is TGTGCCACCAGCAGAGACGCGGGACAGGTAGACACCGGGGAGCTGTTTTTT.

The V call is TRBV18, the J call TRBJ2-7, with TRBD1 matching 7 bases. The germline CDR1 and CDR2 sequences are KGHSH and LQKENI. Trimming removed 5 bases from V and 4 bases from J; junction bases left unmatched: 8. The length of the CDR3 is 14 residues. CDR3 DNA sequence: TGTGCCAGCTCATTGGACAGGCAAGGGTACGAGCAGTACTTC. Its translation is CASSLDRQGYEQYF.

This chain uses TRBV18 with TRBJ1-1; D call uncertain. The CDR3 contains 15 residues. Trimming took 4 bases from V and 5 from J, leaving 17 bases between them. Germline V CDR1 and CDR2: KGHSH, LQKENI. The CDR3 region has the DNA TGTGCCAGCTCACTCCATCCTCAGGACTTGACTGAAGCTTTCTTT. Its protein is CASSLHPQDLTEAFF.

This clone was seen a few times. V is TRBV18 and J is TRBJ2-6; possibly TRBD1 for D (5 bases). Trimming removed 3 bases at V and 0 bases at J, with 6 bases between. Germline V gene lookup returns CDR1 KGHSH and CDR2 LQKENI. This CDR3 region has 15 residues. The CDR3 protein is CASSPGASGANVLTF. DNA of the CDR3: TGTGCCAGCTCACCTGGGGCCTCTGGGGCCAACGTCCTGACTTTC.

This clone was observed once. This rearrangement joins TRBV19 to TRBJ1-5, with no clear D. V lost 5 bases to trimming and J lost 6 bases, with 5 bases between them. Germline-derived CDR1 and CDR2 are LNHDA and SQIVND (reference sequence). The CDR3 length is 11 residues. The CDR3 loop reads CASSAGQPQHF. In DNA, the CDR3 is TGTGCCAGTAGTGCGGGTCAGCCCCAGCATTTT.

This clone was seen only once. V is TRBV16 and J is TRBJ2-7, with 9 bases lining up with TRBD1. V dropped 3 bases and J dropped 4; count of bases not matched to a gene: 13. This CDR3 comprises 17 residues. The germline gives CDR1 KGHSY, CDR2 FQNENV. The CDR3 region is CASSHPPPGQGSYEQYF. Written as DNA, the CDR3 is TGTGCCAGCAGCCATCCCCCCCCGGGACAGGGTTCATACGAGCAGTACTTC.

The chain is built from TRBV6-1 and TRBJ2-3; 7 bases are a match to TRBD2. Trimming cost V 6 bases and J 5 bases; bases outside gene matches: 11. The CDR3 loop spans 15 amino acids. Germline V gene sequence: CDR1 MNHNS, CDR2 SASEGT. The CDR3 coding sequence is TGTGCCAGCAGCGCGGGACTATTCTTCGGAGATACGCAGTATTTT. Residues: CASSAGLFFGDTQYF.

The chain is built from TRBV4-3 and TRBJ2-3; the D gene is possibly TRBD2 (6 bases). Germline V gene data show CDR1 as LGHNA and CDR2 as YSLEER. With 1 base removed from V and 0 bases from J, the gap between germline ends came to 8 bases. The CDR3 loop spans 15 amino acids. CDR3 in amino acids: CASSQAGVSTDTQYF. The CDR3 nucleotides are TGCGCCAGCAGCCAAGCGGGGGTTAGCACAGATACGCAGTATTTT.

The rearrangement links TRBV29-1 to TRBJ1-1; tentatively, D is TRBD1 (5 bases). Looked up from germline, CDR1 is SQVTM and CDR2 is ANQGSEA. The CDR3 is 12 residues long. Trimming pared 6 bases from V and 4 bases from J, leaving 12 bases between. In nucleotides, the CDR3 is TGCAGCGTGGGTTACGGGGGCACTGAAGCTTTCTTT. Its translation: CSVGYGGTEAFF. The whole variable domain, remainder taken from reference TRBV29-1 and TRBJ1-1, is SAVISQKPSRDICQRGTSLTIQCQVDSQVTMMFWYRQQPGQSLTLIATANQGSEATYESGFVIDKFPISRPNLTFSTLTVSNMSPEDSSIYLCSVGYGGTEAFFGQGTRLTVV.

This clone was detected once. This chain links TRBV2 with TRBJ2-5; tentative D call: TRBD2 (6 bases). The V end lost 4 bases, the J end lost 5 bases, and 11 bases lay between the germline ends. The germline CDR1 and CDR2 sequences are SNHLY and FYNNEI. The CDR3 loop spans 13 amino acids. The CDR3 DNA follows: TGTGCCAGCAGTGGGGGGGAGCGTGAGACCCAGTACTTC. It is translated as CASSGGERETQYF.

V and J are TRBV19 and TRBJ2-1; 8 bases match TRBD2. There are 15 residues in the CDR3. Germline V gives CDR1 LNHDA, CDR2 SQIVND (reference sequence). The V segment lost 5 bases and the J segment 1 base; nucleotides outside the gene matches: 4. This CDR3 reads CASSSLAESYNEQFF. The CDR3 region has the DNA TGTGCCAGTAGTTCACTAGCGGAATCCTACAATGAGCAGTTCTTC.

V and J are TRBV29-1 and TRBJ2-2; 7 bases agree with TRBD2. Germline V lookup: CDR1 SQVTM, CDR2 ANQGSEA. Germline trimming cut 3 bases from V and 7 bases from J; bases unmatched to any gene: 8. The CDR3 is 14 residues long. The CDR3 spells CSVDDGGGVGELFF. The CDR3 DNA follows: TGCAGCGTTGACGATGGGGGAGGGGTCGGGGAGCTGTTTTTT.